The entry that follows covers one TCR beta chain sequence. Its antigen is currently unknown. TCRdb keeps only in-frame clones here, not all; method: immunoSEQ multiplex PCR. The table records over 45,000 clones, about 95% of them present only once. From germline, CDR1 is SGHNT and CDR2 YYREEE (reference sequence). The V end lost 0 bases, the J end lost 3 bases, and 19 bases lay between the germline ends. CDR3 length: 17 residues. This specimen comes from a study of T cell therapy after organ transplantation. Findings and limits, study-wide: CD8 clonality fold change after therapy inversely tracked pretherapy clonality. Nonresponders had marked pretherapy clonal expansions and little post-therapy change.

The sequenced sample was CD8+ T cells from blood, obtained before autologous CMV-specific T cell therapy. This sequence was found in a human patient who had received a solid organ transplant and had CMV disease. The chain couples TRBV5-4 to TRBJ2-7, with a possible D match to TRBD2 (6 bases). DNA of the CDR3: TGTGCCAGCAGCTTGGTTCCAATCCTTAGCGGAAACTACGAGCAGTACTTC. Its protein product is CASSLVPILSGNYEQYF.